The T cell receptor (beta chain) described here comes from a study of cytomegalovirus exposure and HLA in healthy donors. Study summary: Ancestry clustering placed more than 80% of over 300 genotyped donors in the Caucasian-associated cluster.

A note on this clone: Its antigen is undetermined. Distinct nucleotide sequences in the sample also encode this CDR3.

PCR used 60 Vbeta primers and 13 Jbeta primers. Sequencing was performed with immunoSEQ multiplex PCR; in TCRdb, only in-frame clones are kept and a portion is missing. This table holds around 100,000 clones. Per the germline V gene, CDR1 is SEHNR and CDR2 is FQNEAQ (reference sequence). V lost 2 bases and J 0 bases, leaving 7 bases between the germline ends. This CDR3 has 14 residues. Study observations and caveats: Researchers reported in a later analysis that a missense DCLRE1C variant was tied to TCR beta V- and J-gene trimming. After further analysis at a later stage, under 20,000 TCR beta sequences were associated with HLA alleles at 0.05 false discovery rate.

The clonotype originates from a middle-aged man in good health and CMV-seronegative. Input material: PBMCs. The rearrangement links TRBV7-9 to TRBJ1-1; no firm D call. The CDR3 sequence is CASSLSGMNTEAFF. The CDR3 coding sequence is TGTGCCAGCAGCTTATCCGGGATGAACACTGAAGCTTTCTTT.